This T cell receptor (beta chain) was sequenced during a study of molecular identifiers for immune sequencing clone quantification. Study overall: Four of five RNA aliquots from approximately 20,000 or 100,000 naive CD8 T cells were sequenced. Study-level points and caveats: Identical TCR molecules can share a barcode, and this sharing could underestimate highly expanded clone sizes.

This clonotype has only a few counts. The antigen is unknown. The CD8+CD4-CCR7+CD45RA+ phenotype defined the sorted naive CD8 T cells. TCRdb ran MiXCR on the PCR reads and lists one entry per CDR3 protein. The sample includes some 70,000 distinct CDR3 sequences, roughly 18% of them seen just once. V lost 3 bases, J lost 6 bases, and 8 bases lay in between. The germline V gene encodes CDR1 SGHRS and CDR2 YFSETQ. This CDR3 is built from 12 residues. This sequence originates from a human donor in good health. Some libraries in this study had Jurkat cell RNA spiked in. Material: naive CD8+ T cells from blood, with Jurkat cell RNA spiked in. Subset: FACS-sorted CD8+CD4-CCR7+CD45RA+ naive T cells. The gene calls are TRBV5-1 and TRBJ2-3, with TRBD2 as a possible D gene (5 bases). The CDR3 region has the DNA TGCGCCAGCAGCTCGGTAGCGGATACGCAGTATTTT. This translates into CASSSVADTQYF. Using reference TRBV5-1 and TRBJ2-3 for the parts outside the CDR3, the full variable domain is KAGVTQTPRYLIKTRGQQVTLSCSPISGHRSVSWYQQTPGQGLQFLFEYFSETQRNKGNFPGRFSGRQFSNSRSEMNVSTLELGDSALYLCASSSVADTQYFGPGTRLTVL.